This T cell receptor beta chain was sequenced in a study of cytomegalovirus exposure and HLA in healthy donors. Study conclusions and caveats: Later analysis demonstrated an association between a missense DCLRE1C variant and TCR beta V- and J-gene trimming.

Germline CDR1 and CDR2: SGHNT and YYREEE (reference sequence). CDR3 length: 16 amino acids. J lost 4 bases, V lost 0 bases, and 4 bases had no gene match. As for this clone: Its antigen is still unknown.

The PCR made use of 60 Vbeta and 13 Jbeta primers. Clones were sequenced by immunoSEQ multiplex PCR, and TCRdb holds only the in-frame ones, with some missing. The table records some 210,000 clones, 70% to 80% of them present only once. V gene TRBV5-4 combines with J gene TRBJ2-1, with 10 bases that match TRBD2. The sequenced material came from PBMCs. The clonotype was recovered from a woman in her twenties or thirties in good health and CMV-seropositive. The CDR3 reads CASSLDGLADYNEQFF. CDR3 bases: TGTGCCAGCAGCTTGGACGGACTAGCGGATTACAATGAGCAGTTCTTC.